This passage covers 12 T cell receptor beta chains from one sample sequenced in a study of blood T cell repertoires in COVID-19. Only in-frame clones appear in the TCRdb table, and some are missing; sequencing was by immunoSEQ multiplex PCR. Here the sample spans 250,000 to 350,000 clones, about 88% being singletons. Sample: PBMCs or T cells enriched from blood (not recorded which). The receptors were gathered from a woman between 50 and 59 years old who had recovered from COVID-19.

The chain joins TRBV2 to TRBJ2-6, with D possibly being TRBD1 (6 bases). This CDR3 has 15 residues. With 6 bases removed from V and 0 bases from J, the gap between germline ends came to 9 bases. Germline CDR1 is SNHLY and CDR2 is FYNNEI. The CDR3 DNA reads as TGTGCCAGCAGCCGGACAGACTCTGGGGCCAACGTCCTGACTTTC. Protein sequence: CASSRTDSGANVLTF. The full variable domain, completed using reference TRBV2 and TRBJ2-6, is EPEVTQTPSHQVTQMGQEVILRCVPISNHLYFYWYRQILGQKVEFLVSFYNNEISEKSEIFDDQFSVERPDGSNFTLKIRSTKLEDSAMYFCASSRTDSGANVLTFGAGSRLTVL.

The chain carries TRBV5-1 and TRBJ1-4; D unresolved. V was cut by 6 bases and J by 6 bases, with 15 bases left in between. The germline V gene encodes CDR1 SGHRS and CDR2 YFSETQ. The CDR3 is 14 residues long. The CDR3 DNA follows: TGCGCCAGCACCCCGGAGGCTACACATGAAAAACTGTTTTTT. Translation gives CASTPEATHEKLFF.

The chain recombines TRBV28 with TRBJ1-3; D is unclear. Germline V gene sequence: CDR1 MDHEN, CDR2 SYDVKM. The CDR3 has 13 residues. The germline V and J ends were trimmed by 4 bases and 2 bases, with 6 bases remaining between them. The DNA of the CDR3 is TGTGCCAGCAGTTCCCTTCCTGGAAACACCATATATTTT. This sequence encodes CASSSLPGNTIYF.

The chain employs TRBV28 and TRBJ1-6, with 7 bases lining up with TRBD1. Trimming at V came to 6 bases and at J to 8 bases, leaving 10 bases not matched to a gene. Germline CDR1 reads MDHEN; CDR2 reads SYDVKM. The CDR3 contains 15 residues. For the CDR3, the DNA is TGTGCCAGCAGCGCGCCTAACCAGGGGGATTCACCCCTCCACTTT. It encodes CASSAPNQGDSPLHF.

This clone was seen once. The same CDR3 arises from other DNA sequences in this sample as well. This chain uses TRBV28 with TRBJ2-1; a weak D match, TRBD2 (6 bases). The V gene's germline CDR1 is MDHEN and CDR2 SYDVKM. The length of the CDR3 is 16 residues. V was trimmed by 2 bases and J by 0 bases, leaving 11 bases between them. The CDR3 is CASSLGGASSYNEQFF. As DNA, the CDR3 is TGTGCCAGCAGTTTAGGCGGGGCGAGCTCCTACAATGAGCAGTTCTTC.

The chain uses TRBV6-2 or TRBV6-3 and TRBJ1-5; D may be TRBD1 (6 bases). Between the trimmed V and J ends, which lost 2 bases and 1 base, there was a span of 15 bases. The CDR3 spans 17 residues. Germline CDR1 is MNHEY and CDR2 is SVGEGT. Written as DNA, the CDR3 is TGTGCCAGCAGTTACCAGCGGCAGGGGTCAAGCAATCAGCCCCAGCATTTT. Amino acids: CASSYQRQGSSNQPQHF.

This clone was observed a few times. This rearrangement joins TRBV19 to TRBJ1-3, with TRBD1 as a possible D gene (5 bases). Germline assignment: CDR1 LNHDA and CDR2 SQIVND (reference sequence). The CDR3 length is 15 residues. The ends were cut back, 4 bases at V and 2 bases at J, with 12 bases in the middle. The CDR3 region is CASSTLGGTGNTIYF. The CDR3 bases are TGTGCCAGTAGTACCCTCGGGGGGACTGGAAACACCATATATTTT.

The rearrangement uses TRBV6-5 and TRBJ2-5; a weak D match, TRBD1 (5 bases). Trimming took 7 bases from V and 1 from J, leaving 7 bases between them. This CDR3 region has 12 residues. Per the germline V gene, CDR1 is MNHEY and CDR2 is SVGAGI. DNA for the CDR3: TGTGCCAGCACAGGGCGCCAAGAGACCCAGTACTTC. Residues: CASTGRQETQYF.

The rearrangement links TRBV2 to TRBJ1-5, with TRBD1 matching over 12 bases. This CDR3 spans 14 amino acids. Trimming cost V 7 bases and J 6 bases; bases outside gene matches: 4. Germline CDR1 is SNHLY and CDR2 is FYNNEI. In DNA form, the CDR3 reads TGTGCCAGCATGGGACAGGGGGCGAGTCAGCCCCAGCATTTT. Translating it yields CASMGQGASQPQHF.

The chain recombines TRBV11-2 with TRBJ2-7, with a weak D call TRBD2 (6 bases). The V gene lost 5 bases and the J gene lost 4 bases, with 15 bases spanning the gap. The CDR3 has 14 amino acids. From germline, CDR1 is SGHAT and CDR2 FQNNGV. In nucleotides, the CDR3 is TGTGCCAGCAGCCCGATTAGGAGCGGGTACGAGCAGTACTTC. This gives the protein CASSPIRSGYEQYF.

Only one count was recorded for this clone. The chain couples TRBV28 to TRBJ1-6, with TRBD1 matching over 9 bases. Germline loops: CDR1 MDHEN, CDR2 SYDVKM. CDR3 length: 16 amino acids. Losses at the gene ends were 5 bases for V and 6 bases for J; bases not matched to a gene: 8. The CDR3: CASSTGTGTFNSPLHF. The CDR3 DNA sequence: TGTGCCAGCAGTACCGGGACAGGGACATTTAATTCACCCCTCCACTTT.

This chain joins TRBV10-3 and TRBJ1-4; the match to TRBD1 covers 8 bases. This CDR3 comprises 14 residues. J lost 7 bases, V lost 0 bases, and 1 base had no gene match. Germline V gives CDR1 ENHRY, CDR2 SYGVKD. The CDR3 bases are TGTGCCATCAGTGAGTCACAGGGGGTTGAAAAACTGTTTTTT. Translated: CAISESQGVEKLFF.